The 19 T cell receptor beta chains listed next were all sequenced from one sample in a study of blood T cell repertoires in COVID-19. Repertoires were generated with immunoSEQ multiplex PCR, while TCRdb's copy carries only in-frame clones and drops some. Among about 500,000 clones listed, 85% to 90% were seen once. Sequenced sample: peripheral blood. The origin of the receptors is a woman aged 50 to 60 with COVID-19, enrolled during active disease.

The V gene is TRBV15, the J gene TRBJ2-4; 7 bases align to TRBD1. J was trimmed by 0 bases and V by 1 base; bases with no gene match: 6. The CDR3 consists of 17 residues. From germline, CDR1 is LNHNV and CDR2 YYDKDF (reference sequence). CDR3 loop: CATSRVGTALAKNIQYF. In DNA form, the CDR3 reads TGTGCCACCAGCAGAGTCGGGACAGCACTAGCCAAAAACATTCAGTACTTC. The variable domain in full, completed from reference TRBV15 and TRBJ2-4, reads DAMVIQNPRYQVTQFGKPVTLSCSQTLNHNVMYWYQQKSSQAPKLLFHYYDKDFNNEADTPDNFQSRRPNTSFCFLDIRSPGLGDTAMYLCATSRVGTALAKNIQYFGAGTRLSVL.

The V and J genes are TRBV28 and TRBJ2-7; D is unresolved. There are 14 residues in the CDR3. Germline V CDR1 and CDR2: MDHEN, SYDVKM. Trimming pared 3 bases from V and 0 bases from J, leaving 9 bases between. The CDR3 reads CASSFKPGSYEQYF. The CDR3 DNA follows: TGTGCCAGCAGTTTTAAGCCCGGCTCCTACGAGCAGTACTTC. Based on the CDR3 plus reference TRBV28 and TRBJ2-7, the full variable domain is DVKVTQSSRYLVKRTGEKVFLECVQDMDHENMFWYRQDPGLGLRLIYFSYDVKMKEKGDIPEGYSVSREKKERFSLILESASTNQTSMYLCASSFKPGSYEQYFGPGTRLTVT.

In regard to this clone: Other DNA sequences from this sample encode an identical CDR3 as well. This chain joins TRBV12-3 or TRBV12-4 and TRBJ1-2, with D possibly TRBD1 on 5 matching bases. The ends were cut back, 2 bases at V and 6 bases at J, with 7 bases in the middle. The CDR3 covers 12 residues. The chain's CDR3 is CASSLQGDGYTF. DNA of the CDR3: TGTGCCAGCAGTTTACAGGGTGATGGCTACACCTTC.

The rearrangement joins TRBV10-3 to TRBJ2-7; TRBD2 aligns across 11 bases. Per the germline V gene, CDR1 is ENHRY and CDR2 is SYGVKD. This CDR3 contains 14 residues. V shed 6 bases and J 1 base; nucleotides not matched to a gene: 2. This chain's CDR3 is CAIRGTSGSYEQYF. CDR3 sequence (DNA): TGTGCCATCAGGGGGACTAGCGGATCCTACGAGCAGTACTTC.

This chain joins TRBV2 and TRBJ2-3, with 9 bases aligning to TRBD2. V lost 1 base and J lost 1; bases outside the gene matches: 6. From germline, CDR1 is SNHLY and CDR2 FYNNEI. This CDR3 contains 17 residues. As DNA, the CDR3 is TGTGCCAGCAGTGAAGATCCGAGCGGGGGGCGCACAGATACGCAGTATTTT. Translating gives CASSEDPSGGRTDTQYF.

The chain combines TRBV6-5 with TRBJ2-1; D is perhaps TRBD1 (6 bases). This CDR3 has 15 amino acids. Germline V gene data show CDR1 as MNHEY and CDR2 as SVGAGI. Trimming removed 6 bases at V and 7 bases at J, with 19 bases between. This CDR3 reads CASSPSSEGGNEQFF. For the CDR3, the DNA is TGTGCCAGCAGCCCCAGTTCGGAAGGGGGAAATGAGCAGTTCTTC.

CDR3: CASSYSAGYNSPLHF. CDR3 nucleotide sequence: TGTGCCAGCAGTTACTCAGCAGGGTATAATTCACCCCTCCACTTT. The chain has TRBV6-5 and TRBJ1-6; a weak D match, TRBD1 (5 bases). Trimming took 0 bases from V and 4 from J, leaving 7 bases between them. The germline CDR1 and CDR2 sequences are MNHEY and SVGAGI. The CDR3 runs 15 residues.

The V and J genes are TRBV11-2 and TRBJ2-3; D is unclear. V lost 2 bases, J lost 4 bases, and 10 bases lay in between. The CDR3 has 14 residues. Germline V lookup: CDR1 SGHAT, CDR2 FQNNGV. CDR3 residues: CASSLPAPADTQYF. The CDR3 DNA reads TGTGCCAGCAGCTTACCCGCCCCAGCAGATACGCAGTATTTT.

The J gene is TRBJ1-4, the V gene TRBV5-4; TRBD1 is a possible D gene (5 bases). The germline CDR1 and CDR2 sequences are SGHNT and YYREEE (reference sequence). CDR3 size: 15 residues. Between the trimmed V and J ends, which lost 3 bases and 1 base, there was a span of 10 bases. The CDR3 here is CASSSGGLTNEKLFF. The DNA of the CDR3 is TGTGCCAGCAGCTCCGGGGGACTAACTAATGAAAAACTGTTTTTT.

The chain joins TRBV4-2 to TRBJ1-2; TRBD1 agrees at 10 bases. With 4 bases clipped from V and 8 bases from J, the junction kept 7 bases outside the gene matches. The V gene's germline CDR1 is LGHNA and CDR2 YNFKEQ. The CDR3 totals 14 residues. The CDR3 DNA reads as TGTGCCAGCAGCCGAGACAGGGGGCTTAGGGGCTACACCTTC. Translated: CASSRDRGLRGYTF.

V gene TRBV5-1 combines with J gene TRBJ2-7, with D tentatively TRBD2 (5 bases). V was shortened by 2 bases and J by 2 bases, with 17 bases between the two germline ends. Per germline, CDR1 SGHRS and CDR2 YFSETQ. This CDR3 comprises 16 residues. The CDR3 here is CASSLGSGLMTYEQYF. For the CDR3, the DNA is TGCGCCAGCAGCTTAGGATCAGGACTGATGACCTACGAGCAGTACTTC.

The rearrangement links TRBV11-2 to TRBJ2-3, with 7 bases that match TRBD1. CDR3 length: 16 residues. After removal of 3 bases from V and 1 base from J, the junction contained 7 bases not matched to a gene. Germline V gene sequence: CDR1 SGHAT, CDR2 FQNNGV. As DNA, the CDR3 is TGTGCCAGCAGCTTCAACAGGGGCATCGGCACAGATACGCAGTATTTT. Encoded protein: CASSFNRGIGTDTQYF.

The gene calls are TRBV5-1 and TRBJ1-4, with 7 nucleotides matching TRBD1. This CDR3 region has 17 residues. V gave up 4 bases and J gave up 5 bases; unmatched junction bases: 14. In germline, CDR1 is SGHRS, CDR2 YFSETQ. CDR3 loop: CASSMGTAEHGNEKLFF. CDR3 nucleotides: TGCGCCAGCAGCATGGGGACAGCCGAACACGGGAATGAAAAACTGTTTTTT.

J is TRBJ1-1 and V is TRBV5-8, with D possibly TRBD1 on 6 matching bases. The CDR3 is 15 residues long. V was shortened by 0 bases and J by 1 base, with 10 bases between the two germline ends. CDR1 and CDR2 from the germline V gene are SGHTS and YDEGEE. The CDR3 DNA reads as TGTGCCAGCAGCTTGGGACAGGCCGCGAACACTGAAGCTTTCTTT. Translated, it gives CASSLGQAANTEAFF. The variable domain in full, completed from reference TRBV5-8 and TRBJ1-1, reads EAGVTQSPTHLIKTRGQQATLRCSPISGHTSVYWYQQALGLGLQFLLWYDEGEERNRGNFPPRFSGRQFPNYSSELNVNALELEDSALYLCASSLGQAANTEAFFGQGTRLTVV.

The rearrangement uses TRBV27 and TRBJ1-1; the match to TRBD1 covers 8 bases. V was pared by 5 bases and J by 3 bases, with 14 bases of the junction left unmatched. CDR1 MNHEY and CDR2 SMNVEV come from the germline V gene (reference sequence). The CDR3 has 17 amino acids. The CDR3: CASSDTPGQETYTEAFF. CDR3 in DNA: TGTGCCAGCAGTGACACCCCGGGACAGGAAACTTACACTGAAGCTTTCTTT.

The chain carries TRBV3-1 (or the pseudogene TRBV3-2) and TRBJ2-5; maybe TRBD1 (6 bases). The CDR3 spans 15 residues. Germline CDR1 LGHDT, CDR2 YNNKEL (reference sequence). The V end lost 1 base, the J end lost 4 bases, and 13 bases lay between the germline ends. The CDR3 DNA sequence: TGTGCCAGCAGCCAAGCGGGGACATACGGAGAGACCCAGTACTTC. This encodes CASSQAGTYGETQYF.

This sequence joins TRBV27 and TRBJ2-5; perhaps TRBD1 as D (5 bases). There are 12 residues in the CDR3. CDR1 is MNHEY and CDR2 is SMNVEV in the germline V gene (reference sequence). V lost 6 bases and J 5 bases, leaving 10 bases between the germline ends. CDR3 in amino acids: CASSRQGETQYF. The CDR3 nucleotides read TGTGCCAGCAGCCGCCAGGGTGAGACCCAGTACTTC.

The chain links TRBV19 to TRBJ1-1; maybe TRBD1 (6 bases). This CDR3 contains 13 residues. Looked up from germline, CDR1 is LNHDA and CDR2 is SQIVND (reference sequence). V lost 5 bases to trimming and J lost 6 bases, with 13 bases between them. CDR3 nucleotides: TGTGCCAGTAGTCCTACAGGGTGGGCTGAAGCTTTCTTT. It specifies CASSPTGWAEAFF.

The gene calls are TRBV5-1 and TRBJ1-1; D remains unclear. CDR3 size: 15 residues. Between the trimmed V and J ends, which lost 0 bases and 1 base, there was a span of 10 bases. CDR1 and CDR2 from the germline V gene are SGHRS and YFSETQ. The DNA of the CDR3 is TGCGCCAGCAGCTTGGGGCCCAGTGGGAACACTGAAGCTTTCTTT. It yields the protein CASSLGPSGNTEAFF.